This is a list of T cell receptor beta chains from one sample in a study of blood T cell repertoires in COVID-19. Here immunoSEQ multiplex PCR was the method, and the copy in TCRdb shows in-frame clones only, minus some. The repertoire has 150,000 to 200,000 clones, around 79% of them found once; the top ten carry about 26%. Material: peripheral blood. These receptors all stem from a woman aged 70-85 years with acute or convalescent COVID-19. The CDR3 runs from the conserved cysteine through the conserved F or W. Fields, in order: V gene, D gene, J gene, clone size, CDR3 protein, CDR3 DNA. The D gene is left open where the match is weak. Clone sizes are given selectively: once, few, many, or a class where the clone is expanded.

v_call: TRBV24-1
d_call: NA
j_call: TRBJ1-5
clone_size: NA
cdr3_aa: CATSDAGSFYQPQHF
cdr3_nt: TGTGCCACCAGTGATGCCGGTTCTTTTTATCAGCCCCAGCATTTT

v_call: TRBV18
d_call: NA
j_call: TRBJ2-3
clone_size: once
cdr3_aa: CASALELTDTQYF
cdr3_nt: TGTGCCAGCGCCCTAGAACTCACAGATACGCAGTATTTT

v_call: TRBV6-1
d_call: TRBD1
j_call: TRBJ2-7
clone_size: NA
cdr3_aa: CASSELWQGVGYPYEQYF
cdr3_nt: TGTGCCAGCAGTGAACTATGGCAGGGGGTTGGGTACCCCTACGAGCAGTACTTC

v_call: TRBV29-1
d_call: NA
j_call: TRBJ1-5
clone_size: NA
cdr3_aa: CSVEKGGERLNSNQPQHF
cdr3_nt: TGCAGCGTTGAAAAGGGCGGGGAAAGGCTAAATAGCAATCAGCCCCAGCATTTT

v_call: TRBV5-4
d_call: NA
j_call: TRBJ2-4
clone_size: few
cdr3_aa: CASSSRGRDKNIQYF
cdr3_nt: TGTGCCAGCAGCTCCAGGGGTCGAGACAAAAACATTCAGTACTTC

v_call: TRBV7-9
d_call: TRBD2
j_call: TRBJ2-7
clone_size: NA
cdr3_aa: CASRGSGIEYEQYF
cdr3_nt: TGTGCCAGCAGGGGAAGCGGGATAGAGTACGAGCAGTACTTC

v_call: TRBV1
d_call: NA
j_call: TRBJ2-1
clone_size: NA
cdr3_aa: CTSRARLYLYNEQFF
cdr3_nt: TGCACCAGCAGGGCCCGACTATACCTATACAATGAGCAGTTCTTC

v_call: TRBV5-5
d_call: NA
j_call: TRBJ2-3
clone_size: NA
cdr3_aa: CASSLGENTDTQYF
cdr3_nt: TGTGCCAGCAGCTTGGGGGAGAACACAGATACGCAGTATTTT

v_call: TRBV6-5
d_call: TRBD1
j_call: TRBJ1-1
clone_size: NA
cdr3_aa: CASSNRGTSTEAFF
cdr3_nt: TGTGCCAGCAGCAACAGGGGGACCAGCACTGAAGCTTTCTTT

v_call: TRBV5-5
d_call: TRBD2
j_call: TRBJ2-2
clone_size: once
cdr3_aa: CASSSSRTSGKSNTGELFF
cdr3_nt: TGTGCCAGCAGCTCCAGTAGGACTAGCGGGAAATCGAACACCGGGGAGCTGTTTTTT

v_call: TRBV19
d_call: NA
j_call: TRBJ1-1
clone_size: NA
cdr3_aa: CASSIAFDTEAFF
cdr3_nt: TGTGCCAGTAGTATAGCCTTCGACACTGAAGCTTTCTTT

v_call: TRBV2
d_call: NA
j_call: TRBJ2-3
clone_size: NA
cdr3_aa: CASYPGKGLSTDTQYF
cdr3_nt: TGTGCCAGCTATCCAGGGAAGGGACTGAGCACAGATACGCAGTATTTT

v_call: TRBV21-1
d_call: NA
j_call: TRBJ2-2
clone_size: NA
cdr3_aa: CASSRDRLNTGELFF
cdr3_nt: TGTGCCAGCAGCCGGGACAGGCTGAACACCGGGGAGCTGTTTTTT

v_call: TRBV3-1/TRBV3-2
d_call: TRBD2
j_call: TRBJ2-4
clone_size: NA
cdr3_aa: CASSQDGLAGVGLQYF
cdr3_nt: TGTGCCAGCAGCCAAGATGGACTAGCGGGAGTCGGACTTCAGTACTTC

v_call: TRBV7-3
d_call: TRBD1
j_call: TRBJ1-1
clone_size: once
cdr3_aa: CASSWDRGTEAFF
cdr3_nt: TGTGCCAGCAGCTGGGACAGGGGCACTGAAGCTTTCTTT

v_call: TRBV29-1
d_call: NA
j_call: TRBJ2-5
clone_size: NA
cdr3_aa: CSVGLPGETQYF
cdr3_nt: TGCAGCGTTGGCCTGCCAGGAGAGACCCAGTACTTC

v_call: TRBV7-2
d_call: NA
j_call: TRBJ2-1
clone_size: NA
cdr3_aa: CASSLETGTYNEQFF
cdr3_nt: TGTGCCAGCAGCTTAGAAACAGGCACGTACAATGAGCAGTTCTTC

v_call: TRBV6-2/TRBV6-3
d_call: NA
j_call: TRBJ1-2
clone_size: NA
cdr3_aa: CASSYSREVDGYTF
cdr3_nt: TGTGCCAGCAGTTACAGCAGGGAAGTCGATGGCTACACCTTC

v_call: TRBV3-1/TRBV3-2
d_call: TRBD2
j_call: TRBJ2-7
clone_size: few
cdr3_aa: CASSPQAGDYEQYF
cdr3_nt: TGTGCCAGCAGCCCCCAAGCGGGAGACTACGAGCAGTACTTC

v_call: TRBV7-3
d_call: TRBD2
j_call: TRBJ2-1
clone_size: NA
cdr3_aa: CASSFSGPYNEQFF
cdr3_nt: TGTGCCAGCAGCTTTAGCGGGCCTTACAATGAGCAGTTCTTC

v_call: TRBV5-1
d_call: TRBD1
j_call: TRBJ2-1
clone_size: NA
cdr3_aa: CASSLSPGGYNEQFF
cdr3_nt: TGCGCCAGCAGCTTGTCCCCAGGGGGATACAATGAGCAGTTCTTC

v_call: TRBV3-1/TRBV3-2
d_call: NA
j_call: TRBJ1-5
clone_size: NA
cdr3_aa: CASSQNPGNQPQHF
cdr3_nt: TGTGCCAGCAGCCAAAATCCAGGGAATCAGCCCCAGCATTTT

v_call: TRBV3-1/TRBV3-2
d_call: NA
j_call: TRBJ2-1
clone_size: once
cdr3_aa: CASSPQTQEQFF
cdr3_nt: TGTGCCAGCAGCCCCCAGACTCAGGAGCAGTTCTTC

v_call: TRBV5-1
d_call: TRBD1
j_call: TRBJ1-6
clone_size: NA
cdr3_aa: CASSLTGGNSPLHF
cdr3_nt: TGCGCCAGCAGCTTGACAGGGGGGAATTCACCCCTCCACTTT

v_call: TRBV5-1
d_call: NA
j_call: TRBJ1-4
clone_size: NA
cdr3_aa: CASSLMWGAGDEKLFF
cdr3_nt: TGCGCCAGCAGCTTGATGTGGGGGGCGGGGGATGAAAAACTGTTTTTT

v_call: TRBV18
d_call: NA
j_call: TRBJ1-1
clone_size: NA
cdr3_aa: CASSAEEAAFF
cdr3_nt: TGTGCCAGCTCAGCAGAGGAGGCTGCTTTCTTT

v_call: TRBV15
d_call: TRBD1
j_call: TRBJ1-2
clone_size: NA
cdr3_aa: CATSGTGTGGYTF
cdr3_nt: TGTGCCACCAGCGGGACAGGGACGGGAGGCTACACCTTC

v_call: TRBV4-1
d_call: TRBD2
j_call: TRBJ2-7
clone_size: NA
cdr3_aa: CASSQDRGAGVTYEQYF
cdr3_nt: TGCGCCAGCAGCCAAGATCGCGGAGCGGGAGTAACCTACGAGCAGTACTTC

v_call: TRBV4-2
d_call: TRBD2
j_call: TRBJ2-7
clone_size: NA
cdr3_aa: CASSQVRTSGTYEQYF
cdr3_nt: TGTGCCAGCAGCCAAGTCAGGACTAGCGGCACCTACGAGCAGTACTTC

v_call: TRBV19
d_call: NA
j_call: TRBJ2-5
clone_size: NA
cdr3_aa: CASMSLGAPGQSQETQYF
cdr3_nt: TGTGCCAGTATGTCGCTCGGAGCGCCCGGACAGTCACAAGAGACCCAGTACTTC

v_call: TRBV5-1
d_call: NA
j_call: TRBJ2-7
clone_size: NA
cdr3_aa: CASSFGGSGWYEQYF
cdr3_nt: TGCGCCAGCAGCTTCGGAGGTTCGGGTTGGTACGAGCAGTACTTC

v_call: TRBV27
d_call: NA
j_call: TRBJ1-1
clone_size: few
cdr3_aa: CASSLRPRIDREAFF
cdr3_nt: TGTGCCAGCAGTTTGAGACCGCGGATCGACCGTGAAGCTTTCTTT

v_call: TRBV9
d_call: TRBD2
j_call: TRBJ2-3
clone_size: once
cdr3_aa: CASSSSGMSTDTQYF
cdr3_nt: TGTGCCAGCAGCTCAAGCGGGATGAGCACAGATACGCAGTATTTT

v_call: TRBV19
d_call: TRBD1
j_call: TRBJ1-2
clone_size: NA
cdr3_aa: CASKIGGTGLGGYTF
cdr3_nt: TGTGCCAGCAAAATCGGGGGGACAGGGTTGGGCGGCTACACCTTC

v_call: TRBV5-6
d_call: NA
j_call: TRBJ1-2
clone_size: NA
cdr3_aa: CASSTVGQSYGYTF
cdr3_nt: TGTGCCAGCAGCACGGTAGGACAGAGCTATGGCTACACCTTC

v_call: TRBV6-5
d_call: NA
j_call: TRBJ2-3
clone_size: NA
cdr3_aa: CASSTGSNTDTQYF
cdr3_nt: TGTGCCAGCAGTACCGGGTCAAACACAGATACGCAGTATTTT

v_call: TRBV7-9
d_call: NA
j_call: TRBJ2-7
clone_size: NA
cdr3_aa: CASNAIASYEQYF
cdr3_nt: TGTGCCAGCAATGCTATCGCGAGCTACGAGCAGTACTTC

v_call: TRBV6-1
d_call: NA
j_call: TRBJ2-7
clone_size: NA
cdr3_aa: CASSEVWVGEQYF
cdr3_nt: TGTGCCAGCAGTGAAGTTTGGGTCGGGGAGCAGTACTTC

v_call: TRBV3-1/TRBV3-2
d_call: TRBD1
j_call: TRBJ2-7
clone_size: NA
cdr3_aa: CASSQRQGSEQYF
cdr3_nt: TGTGCCAGCAGCCAGCGACAGGGATCCGAGCAGTACTTC

v_call: TRBV19
d_call: NA
j_call: TRBJ1-5
clone_size: NA
cdr3_aa: CASEGQFSGNQPQHF
cdr3_nt: TGTGCCAGTGAAGGACAGTTCAGTGGCAATCAGCCCCAGCATTTT

v_call: TRBV24-1
d_call: TRBD1
j_call: TRBJ1-4
clone_size: NA
cdr3_aa: CATSDTGGGEKLFF
cdr3_nt: TGTGCCACCAGTGATACAGGGGGAGGCGAAAAACTGTTTTTT

v_call: TRBV5-1
d_call: TRBD1
j_call: TRBJ2-3
clone_size: NA
cdr3_aa: CASSPRRQGSIMDTQYF
cdr3_nt: TGCGCCAGCAGCCCGCGTAGACAGGGGAGCATTATGGATACGCAGTATTTT

v_call: TRBV5-5
d_call: NA
j_call: TRBJ1-1
clone_size: NA
cdr3_aa: CASSLQAGTNTEAFF
cdr3_nt: TGTGCCAGCAGCTTGCAGGCAGGCACCAACACTGAAGCTTTCTTT

v_call: TRBV4-1
d_call: NA
j_call: TRBJ1-6
clone_size: NA
cdr3_aa: CASSQDAQGSSYNSPLHF
cdr3_nt: TGCGCCAGCAGCCAAGATGCCCAGGGGAGCTCCTATAATTCACCCCTCCACTTT

v_call: TRBV3-1/TRBV3-2
d_call: NA
j_call: TRBJ1-3
clone_size: NA
cdr3_aa: CASSQGYGVSGNTIYF
cdr3_nt: TGTGCCAGCAGCCAAGGGTACGGGGTCTCTGGAAACACCATATATTTT

v_call: TRBV19
d_call: NA
j_call: TRBJ2-3
clone_size: NA
cdr3_aa: CASSSGETDTQYF
cdr3_nt: TGTGCCAGTAGTTCGGGGGAGACAGATACGCAGTATTTT

v_call: TRBV2
d_call: TRBD2
j_call: TRBJ2-5
clone_size: NA
cdr3_aa: CASRAGTSGTETQYF
cdr3_nt: TGTGCCAGCAGGGCCGGGACTAGCGGGACAGAGACCCAGTACTTC

v_call: TRBV25-1
d_call: NA
j_call: TRBJ2-1
clone_size: NA
cdr3_aa: CASSRYNEQFF
cdr3_nt: TGTGCCAGCAGTCGCTACAATGAGCAGTTCTTC

v_call: TRBV27
d_call: TRBD2
j_call: TRBJ2-7
clone_size: NA
cdr3_aa: CASSSLAGSYEQYF
cdr3_nt: TGTGCCAGCAGTTCCTTAGCGGGATCCTACGAGCAGTACTTC

v_call: TRBV2
d_call: NA
j_call: TRBJ1-4
clone_size: once
cdr3_aa: CASSENSLSNEKLFF
cdr3_nt: TGTGCCAGCAGTGAAAATTCTTTGAGTAATGAAAAACTGTTTTTT